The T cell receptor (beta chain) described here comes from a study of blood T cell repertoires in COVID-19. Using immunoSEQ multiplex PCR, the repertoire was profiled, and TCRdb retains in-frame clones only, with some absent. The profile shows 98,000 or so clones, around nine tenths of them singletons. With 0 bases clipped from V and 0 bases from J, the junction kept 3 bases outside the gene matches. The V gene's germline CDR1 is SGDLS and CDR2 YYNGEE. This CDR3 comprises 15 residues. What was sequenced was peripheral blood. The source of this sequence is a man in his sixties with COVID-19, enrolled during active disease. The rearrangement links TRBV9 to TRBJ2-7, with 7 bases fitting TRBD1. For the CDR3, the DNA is TGTGCCAGCAGCGTAGCAGGGGACAGCTCCTACGAGCAGTACTTC. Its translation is CASSVAGDSSYEQYF.